This TCR beta chain was sequenced during a study of blood T cells in healthy people across ages. A note on this clonotype: This may be a read error, as it is one base from a much larger clone.

With a J-beta primer mix and a sample-barcoded 5' primer, a second PCR ran 7 to 11 cycles. TCRdb fed the 5' RACE reads into MiXCR, producing one record per CDR3 protein. The sample contains around 690,000 distinct CDR3 sequences, approximately 59% of which appear only once. The CDR3 has 16 amino acids. Germline CDR1 reads SGHDN; CDR2 reads FVKESK. This receptor was taken from a man between 60 and 75 years old in good health. The sequenced sample consisted of blood. The chain has TRBV14 and TRBJ1-2; 9 positions agree with TRBD1. CDR3 DNA: TGTGCCAGCAGCCACCTCCGGGACAGGGTAACCTATGGCTGCACCTTC. It yields the protein CASSHLRDRVTYGCTF. The full variable domain, with the rest looked up from reference TRBV14 and TRBJ1-2, is EAGVTQFPSHSVIEKGQTVTLRCDPISGHDNLYWYRRVMGKEIKFLLHFVKESKQDESGMPNNRFLAERTGGTYSTLKVQPAELEDSGVYFCASSHLRDRVTYGCTFGSGTRLTVV.